One and the same sample provided the 32 T cell receptor beta chains below, sequenced in a study of CD8+CD57+ T cells in acquired aplastic anemia. It was genomic DNA that served as the template for profiling TCR beta VDJ and CDR3. Using its own MiXCR run on the reads, TCRdb lists one record per CDR3 protein. Of about 190,000 distinct CDR3 sequences in the sample, approximately 52% were seen once. Sequencing was performed on sorted CD4+, CD8+, or CD8+CD57+ T cells (not recorded which) from PBMCs. Source of these receptors: a human donor in good health, serving as a control.

V and J are TRBV7-3 and TRBJ1-6; possible D gene TRBD1, 5 bases. CDR1 and CDR2 from the germline V gene are SGHTA and FQGTGA. The V gene lost 5 bases and the J gene lost 7 bases, with 12 bases spanning the gap. The CDR3 runs 14 residues. CDR3 nucleotides: TGTGCCAGCAGCCGGGGGGGAGGGAATTCACCCCTCCACTTT. It yields the protein CASSRGGGNSPLHF.

The rearrangement uses TRBV25-1 and TRBJ1-2; D remains unclear. Trimming shortened V by 3 bases and J by 2 bases, and 10 bases separated the two germline ends. The germline CDR1 and CDR2 sequences are MGHDK and SYGVNS. The CDR3 is made up of 14 amino acids. The CDR3, as DNA: TGTGCCAGCAGTGAGAGCTACCGAAACTATGGCTACACCTTC. Translation: CASSESYRNYGYTF.

The V gene is TRBV15, the J gene TRBJ2-5, with D perhaps matching TRBD2 (6 bases). The better agreement between TRBJ2-7 and the DNA end casts doubt on the J call. The CDR3 consists of 17 residues. From germline, CDR1 is LNHNV and CDR2 YYDKDF (reference sequence). This CDR3 is CATSRGISGVGTYEQYF. The CDR3 DNA reads as TGTGCCACCAGCAGGGGGATTAGCGGAGTGGGGACCTACGAGCAGTACTTC.

The table lists this clonotype with many counts. This sequence joins TRBV6-5 and TRBJ1-2; D is possibly TRBD1 (5 bases). This CDR3 has 15 amino acids. V shed 0 bases and J shed 4 bases, with 12 bases lying between them. Per the germline V gene, CDR1 is MNHEY and CDR2 is SVGAGI. The CDR3: CASSYSRAQGYGYTF. The CDR3 nucleotides read TGTGCCAGCAGTTACTCAAGGGCCCAGGGCTATGGCTACACCTTC.

The chain combines TRBV7-2 with TRBJ2-1; D not certain. The V gene's germline CDR1 is SGHTA and CDR2 FQGNSA. CDR3 length: 14 residues. V lost 8 bases and J 1 base, leaving 12 bases between the germline ends. In nucleotides, the CDR3 is TGTGCCAGCCACGACGGGTTTTCCTACAATGAGCAGTTCTTC. This gives the protein CASHDGFSYNEQFF.

V and J are TRBV14 and TRBJ2-6, with TRBD1 identical over 10 bases. V dropped 6 bases and J dropped 0; count of bases not matched to a gene: 8. The germline CDR1 and CDR2 sequences are SGHDN and FVKESK. The CDR3 extends over 18 amino acids. The CDR3 spells CASSGGQGWGSGANVLTF. As DNA, the CDR3 is TGTGCCAGCAGTGGGGGACAGGGGTGGGGCTCTGGGGCCAACGTCCTGACTTTC.

This clonotype was detected ten times or more. This CDR3 reads CASSPVYSNQPQHF. Here the CDR3 DNA reads TGTGCCAGCAGCCCCGTTTATAGCAATCAGCCCCAGCATTTT. The chain joins TRBV7-8 to TRBJ1-5; D is unresolved. The CDR3 covers 14 residues. Trimming pared 5 bases from V and 0 bases from J, leaving 8 bases between. Germline CDR1 is SGHVS and CDR2 is FQNEAQ. The full variable domain, with the rest looked up from reference TRBV7-8 and TRBJ1-5, is GAGVSQSPRYKVAKRGQDVALRCDPISGHVSLFWYQQALGQGPEFLTYFQNEAQLDKSGLPSDRFFAERPEGSVSTLKIQRTQQEDSAVYLCASSPVYSNQPQHFGDGTRLSIL.

Turning to this clonotype: Since a much larger clone is just one base distant, this may be a read error. This rearrangement joins TRBV12-3 or TRBV12-4 to TRBJ1-4; the D is unclear. The length of the CDR3 is 13 residues. Deletions cut 6 bases from V and 8 bases from J, with 13 bases between. The CDR3 loop is CASSLMSLEKLFF. The CDR3 nucleotides are TGTGCCAGCAGCCTTATGTCTTTGGAAAAACTGTTTTTT.

Turning to this clonotype: It is likely a read error, because the conserved phenylalanine at the end of the CDR3 is missing. The DNA is left out, because the CDR3 cannot be placed on it with certainty; the CDR3 is given as TCRdb lists it. This CDR3 reads CTSSLGVVKGP. The gene calls are TRBV7-6 and TRBJ1-6; no check of the table's D call, TRBD1, against the DNA was made. The germline V gene has CDR1 SGHVS and CDR2 FNYEAQ. Counting both end residues, the CDR3 totals 11 amino acids.

This chain joins TRBV10-3 and TRBJ2-7; the D call may be TRBD1 or TRBD2 (5 bases each). V was clipped by 2 bases and J by 3 bases, with 14 bases between them. The CDR3 covers 15 residues. CDR1 is ENHRY, CDR2 SYGVKD, per germline. CDR3 in DNA: TGTGCCATCAGTGAGCCGGAGGACACAAACTACGAGCAGTACTTC. This translates into CAISEPEDTNYEQYF.

The sample holds many counts of this clonotype. The V call is TRBV7-3, the J call TRBJ2-7; no reliable D call. Germline V gene sequence: CDR1 SGHTA, CDR2 FQGTGA. Trimming pared 0 bases from V and 4 bases from J, leaving 7 bases between. The CDR3 sequence is 13 residues long. The CDR3 is CASSLTREYEQYF. The CDR3 nucleotides read TGTGCCAGCAGCTTAACAAGAGAATACGAGCAGTACTTC.

This clonotype was seen at least ten times. V gene TRBV12-3 or TRBV12-4 combines with J gene TRBJ1-4; 7 bases match TRBD1. The CDR3 extends over 14 amino acids. The V and J ends lost 5 bases and 8 bases, in that order; junction bases with no gene match: 8. The CDR3 here is CASSHGTAWEKLFF. The CDR3 DNA reads TGTGCCAGCAGTCACGGGACAGCCTGGGAAAAACTGTTTTTT.

Note on this clonotype: A much larger clonotype is one base distant, so this may be a read error. The rearrangement uses TRBV6-1 and TRBJ1-3; possibly TRBD1 for D (5 bases). The CDR3 is made up of 15 amino acids. Germline assignment: CDR1 MNHNS and CDR2 SASEGT. The CDR3 region has the DNA TGTGCCAGCATTTCGGGGGTAACGTCTGGAACCACCATATATTTT. It codes for CASISGVTSGTTIYF.

The chain carries TRBV5-4 and TRBJ1-1, with D maybe TRBD1 (5 bases). The V end was cut by 2 bases, the J end by 4 bases, with 12 bases between. From germline, CDR1 is SGHNT and CDR2 YYREEE (reference sequence). This CDR3 spans 14 amino acids. CDR3 coding DNA: TGTGCCAGCAGCTTTTTAGGGGATGGCACTGAAGCTTTCTTT. Translated, it gives CASSFLGDGTEAFF.

This sequence joins TRBV11-1 and TRBJ2-5, with a possible D match to TRBD1 (6 bases). The V gene lost 5 bases and the J gene lost 7 bases, with 14 bases spanning the gap. The CDR3 is 13 amino acids. Germline V CDR1 and CDR2: SGHAT, FQDESV (reference sequence). The CDR3 region has the DNA TGTGCCAGCAGCCCTCAGGGGTTAGGGACCCAGTACTTC. Its protein is CASSPQGLGTQYF. Combining the CDR3 with reference TRBV11-1 and TRBJ2-5 gives the whole variable domain EAEVAQSPRYKITEKSQAVAFWCDPISGHATLYWYRQILGQGPELLVQFQDESVVDDSQLPKDRFSAERLKGVDSTLKIQPAELGDSAMYLCASSPQGLGTQYFGPGTRLLVL.

This clonotype was detected a few times. A read error may be the cause here, since a much bigger clone is one base away. The chain employs TRBV7-3 and TRBJ2-2; the D gene is possibly TRBD1 (6 bases). Trimming shortened V by 3 bases and J by 4 bases, and 18 bases separated the two germline ends. The CDR3 has 17 amino acids. CDR1 and CDR2 from the germline V gene are SGHTA and FQGTGA. CDR3 sequence reads: CASSLDPGTLATGELFF. CDR3 DNA sequence: TGTGCCAGCAGCTTGGACCCCGGGACATTAGCCACCGGGGAGCTGTTTTTT.

The V call is TRBV20-1, the J call TRBJ1-2, with D maybe TRBD1 (5 bases). The germline CDR1 and CDR2 sequences are DFQATT and SNEGSKA (reference sequence). Trimming took off 6 bases at V and 3 bases at J, with 20 bases between the two ends. The CDR3 sequence is 15 residues long. DNA for the CDR3: TGCAGTGCCACCCCTGGTGGGGGGAAATACTATGGCTACACCTTC. It translates to CSATPGGGKYYGYTF.

This clonotype showed up many times. The rearrangement links TRBV9 to TRBJ1-4; maybe TRBD1 (5 bases). The germline V gene encodes CDR1 SGDLS and CDR2 YYNGEE. This CDR3 comprises 13 residues. V lost 3 bases and J lost 8, with 11 bases in between. The CDR3 nucleotides are TGTGCCAGCAGCGCAGGGCCGGGAGAAAAACTGTTTTTT. Translating it yields CASSAGPGEKLFF. The full variable domain, its missing parts supplied by reference TRBV9 and TRBJ1-4, is DSGVTQTPKHLITATGQRVTLRCSPRSGDLSVYWYQQSLDQGLQFLIQYYNGEERAKGNILERFSAQQFPDLHSELNLSSLELGDSALYFCASSAGPGEKLFFGSGTQLSVL.

The table lists this clonotype with a count of one. The chain is built from TRBV18 and TRBJ2-3; D is undetermined. Trimming shortened V by 1 base and J by 2 bases, and 10 bases separated the two germline ends. Germline assignment: CDR1 KGHSH and CDR2 LQKENI. The length of the CDR3 is 15 residues. The CDR3: CASSPRAAYTDTQYF. The CDR3 region has the DNA TGTGCCAGCTCACCACGGGCGGCGTACACAGATACGCAGTATTTT.

There are a few counts of this clonotype. This chain links TRBV28 with TRBJ2-7, with TRBD1 identical over 9 bases. Unmatched junction bases numbered 20, after V lost 6 bases and J lost 2 bases. This CDR3 comprises 19 residues. CDR1 and CDR2 (germline): MDHEN, SYDVKM. The CDR3 nucleotides are TGTGCCAGCAGATTCCCACCGGGACAGGGCCCGAAGGGGACCTACGAGCAGTACTTC. It specifies CASRFPPGQGPKGTYEQYF.

The sample holds a few counts of this clonotype. The chain has TRBV9 and TRBJ2-3, with D possibly being TRBD2 (7 bases). The CDR3 runs to 15 residues. V was shortened by 3 bases and J by 1 base, with 12 bases between the two germline ends. Germline assignment: CDR1 SGDLS and CDR2 YYNGEE. The CDR3 nucleotides read TGTGCCAGCAGCGGACGGGGGGCGGGCACAGATACGCAGTATTTT. Amino acids: CASSGRGAGTDTQYF.

The table lists this clonotype with many counts. The chain couples TRBV10-1 to TRBJ1-5, with 7 bases identical to TRBD1. The trim removed 2 bases at V and 4 bases at J, leaving 17 bases unmatched. The CDR3 has 19 amino acids. Germline V CDR1 and CDR2: WNHNN, SYGVQD (reference sequence). Here the CDR3 DNA reads TGCGCCAGCAGTGAGACAAAAAACGTGAACGGGACAGTTAATCAGCCCCAGCATTTT. Translated: CASSETKNVNGTVNQPQHF.

This chain uses TRBV7-9 with TRBJ1-6; D is possibly TRBD1 (5 bases). CDR1 SEHNR and CDR2 FQNEAQ come from the germline V gene (reference sequence). V lost 1 base and J 8 bases, leaving 15 bases between the germline ends. This CDR3 has 16 amino acids. The CDR3 DNA reads as TGTGCCAGCAGCTTAGAGGGGATGGGTCCGGATTCACCCCTCCACTTT. Its protein product is CASSLEGMGPDSPLHF.

The V and J genes are TRBV20-1 and TRBJ1-1; D is undetermined. The CDR3 runs 14 residues. Germline CDR1 and CDR2: DFQATT and SNEGSKA (reference sequence). V lost 5 bases and J lost 3, with 16 bases in between. The CDR3 nucleotides read TGCAGTGCTCCCCGACGGGGTGAGGACACTGAAGCTTTCTTT. Translated, it gives CSAPRRGEDTEAFF.

The chain has TRBV19 and TRBJ1-5; tentatively, D is TRBD1 (5 bases). Trimming left V 3 bases short and J 5 bases short, with 14 bases between. The CDR3 loop spans 15 amino acids. Germline V gene sequence: CDR1 LNHDA, CDR2 SQIVND (reference sequence). The CDR3 coding sequence is TGTGCCAGTAGTATCGGCCAGGGCGGGGATCAGCCCCAGCATTTT. Its translation: CASSIGQGGDQPQHF.

This clonotype was detected only a few times. CDR3 nucleotides: TGTGCCAGCAGGTTGGACAGGCTCAGAGGGGAGACCCAGTACTTC. It codes for CASRLDRLRGETQYF. J is TRBJ2-5 and V is TRBV2; 7 bases are a match to TRBD1. Trimming removed 6 bases from V and 5 bases from J; junction bases left unmatched: 12. The CDR3 consists of 15 residues. Germline V gene sequence: CDR1 SNHLY, CDR2 FYNNEI.

This clonotype was counted ten times or more. The V and J genes are TRBV24-1 and TRBJ1-2; tentatively, D is TRBD1 (5 bases). Germline CDR1 and CDR2: KGHDR and SFDVKD. The CDR3 covers 13 residues. V gave up 6 bases and J gave up 6 bases, with 13 bases separating them. Here the CDR3 DNA reads TGTGCCACCAGTCTAAGGGGTGGAGATGGCTACACCTTC. Its translation is CATSLRGGDGYTF.

This clonotype has a handful of counts. The chain links TRBV28 to TRBJ1-2; TRBD1 matches at 9 bases. V trimming: 5 bases; J trimming: 5 bases; junction bases outside the gene matches: 9. CDR3 length: 15 residues. Germline CDR1 and CDR2: MDHEN and SYDVKM. As DNA, the CDR3 is TGTGCCAGCAGTACAGTAGCGACAGGGGGATATGGCTACACCTTC. Amino acid sequence: CASSTVATGGYGYTF.

This rearrangement joins TRBV2 to TRBJ2-7; D gene ambiguous. Germline values: CDR1 SNHLY, CDR2 FYNNEI. With 6 bases removed from V and 4 bases from J, the gap between germline ends came to 10 bases. This CDR3 spans 12 amino acids. The CDR3 DNA reads as TGTGCCAGCAGCGTGGGTTGGTACGAGCAGTACTTC. Its protein is CASSVGWYEQYF.

This clonotype has a single count. This chain links TRBV29-1 with TRBJ2-5; 8 bases line up with TRBD2. Germline lookup yields CDR1 SQVTM and CDR2 ANQGSEA. The CDR3 is 16 residues long. V lost 4 bases to trimming and J lost 2 bases; unmatched junction nucleotides: 12. This CDR3 is CSVVGPRGAIQETQYF. In DNA form, the CDR3 reads TGCAGCGTTGTCGGGCCGCGGGGGGCTATACAAGAGACCCAGTACTTC.

The sample holds many counts of this clonotype. This chain uses TRBV6-2 or TRBV6-3 with TRBJ2-2; no clear D. The CDR3 loop spans 16 amino acids. V was cut by 3 bases and J by 1 base, with 12 bases left in between. Germline V gene data show CDR1 as MNHEY and CDR2 as SVGEGT. CDR3 nucleotides: TGTGCCAGCAGTTATATAAAACTGTGGAACACCGGGGAGCTGTTTTTT. It encodes CASSYIKLWNTGELFF.

The chain joins TRBV20-1 to TRBJ1-6; D remains ambiguous. This CDR3 comprises 12 residues. Germline V gene lookup returns CDR1 DFQATT and CDR2 SNEGSKA (reference sequence). Trimming removed 5 bases at V and 5 bases at J, with 7 bases between. CDR3 sequence: CSAGRNNSPLHF. The CDR3 bases are TGCAGTGCTGGACGGAATAATTCACCCCTCCACTTT.